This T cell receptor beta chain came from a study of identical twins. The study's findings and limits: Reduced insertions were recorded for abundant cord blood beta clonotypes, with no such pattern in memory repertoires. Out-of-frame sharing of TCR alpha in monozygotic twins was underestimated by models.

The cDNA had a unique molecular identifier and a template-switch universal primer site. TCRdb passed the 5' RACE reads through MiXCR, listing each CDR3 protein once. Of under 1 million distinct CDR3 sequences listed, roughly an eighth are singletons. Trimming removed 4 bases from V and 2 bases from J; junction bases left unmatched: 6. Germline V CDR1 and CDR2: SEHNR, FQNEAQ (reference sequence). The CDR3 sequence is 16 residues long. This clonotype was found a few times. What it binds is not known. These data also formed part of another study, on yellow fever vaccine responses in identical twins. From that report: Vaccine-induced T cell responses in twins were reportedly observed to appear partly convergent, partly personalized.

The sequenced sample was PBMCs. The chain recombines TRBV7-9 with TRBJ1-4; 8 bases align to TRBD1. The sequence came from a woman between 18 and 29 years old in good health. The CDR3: CASSWIYRGTNEKLFF. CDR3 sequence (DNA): TGTGCCAGCAGCTGGATCTACAGGGGGACTAATGAAAAACTGTTTTTT.